These 4 T cell receptor beta chains were all obtained from the same sample, sequenced in a study of shared clonotypes between healthy human individuals. TCRdb keeps only in-frame clones here, not all; method: immunoSEQ multiplex PCR. The data show some 2,000,000 clones, approximately 94% seen once. The naive CD8 fraction comprised CD45RO-negative cells positively selected for CCR7 and excluded terminally differentiated effector memory CD45RA+ cells. The specimen sequenced was naive CD8+ T cells sorted from blood. The origin of the receptors is a man aged 18-30 years in good health.

J is TRBJ2-5 and V is TRBV30; D may be TRBD2 (7 bases). The CDR3 is made up of 14 amino acids. V was clipped by 0 bases and J by 4 bases, with 12 bases between them. CDR1 and CDR2 from the germline V gene are GTSNPN and SVGIG (reference sequence). The CDR3 DNA sequence: TGTGCCTGGAGTGTTGGGGGGGGGCGAGAGACCCAGTACTTC. It yields the protein CAWSVGGGRETQYF.

The rearrangement uses TRBV2 and TRBJ2-1; possibly TRBD2 for D (6 bases). V was cut by 6 bases and J by 1 base, with 7 bases left in between. Germline CDR1 is SNHLY and CDR2 is FYNNEI. The CDR3 spans 13 residues. The CDR3 coding sequence is TGTGCCAGCAGACGGGGGTCCTACAATGAGCAGTTCTTC. Its protein product is CASRRGSYNEQFF.

The J gene is TRBJ1-1, the V gene TRBV4-1; D remains ambiguous. Trimming took off 8 bases at V and 3 bases at J, with 16 bases between the two ends. The CDR3 is 14 amino acids. In germline, CDR1 is MGHRA, CDR2 YSYEKL. CDR3 sequence (DNA): TGCGCCAGCGCGGATCATGGGTGGGACACTGAAGCTTTCTTT. Translating gives CASADHGWDTEAFF.

The gene calls are TRBV6-6 and TRBJ2-7; no reliable D call. The CDR3 has 12 residues. The V gene's germline CDR1 is MNHNY and CDR2 SVGAGI (reference sequence). Trimming took 7 bases from V and 3 from J, leaving 10 bases between them. The chain's CDR3 is CASTGGDYEQYF. In nucleotides, the CDR3 is TGTGCCAGCACCGGTGGGGACTACGAGCAGTACTTC.